This T cell receptor beta chain was found in a study of identifying expanded T cells in peripheral blood. Study observations and caveats: Over two and four weeks, about 17 and 20 clones changed, versus approximately 1.2 between replicates.

Germline assignment: CDR1 SEHNR and CDR2 FQNEAQ (reference sequence). The CDR3 extends over 18 amino acids. V was clipped by 2 bases and J by 3 bases; unmatched bases: 12. This clone was detected only once. Its antigen is currently unknown. Clones were read by immunoSEQ multiplex PCR, and TCRdb kept only the in-frame ones, dropping some. There are about 97,000 clones in the sample; about 91% occur only once, and 13% to 15% lies in the top ten. This receptor was identified in a person aged 18 to 75 in good health. Sequenced material: blood. V and J are TRBV7-9 and TRBJ2-5; the match to TRBD2 covers 10 bases. CDR3 sequence reads: CASSLPPRLAGMKETQYF. CDR3 sequence (DNA): TGTGCCAGCAGCTTACCCCCAAGACTAGCGGGCATGAAAGAGACCCAGTACTTC. Drawing the rest from reference TRBV7-9 and TRBJ2-5, the complete variable domain is DTGVSQNPRHKITKRGQNVTFRCDPISEHNRLYWYRQTLGQGPEFLTYFQNEAQLEKSRLLSDRFSAERPKGSFSTLEIQRTEQGDSAMYLCASSLPPRLAGMKETQYFGPGTRLLVL.